This T cell receptor beta chain was sequenced for a study of CD8+CD57+ T cells in acquired aplastic anemia. Across the whole study: The average for DNA from sorted CD4+ and CD8+ cells was 3 to 3.5 ug. Regarding the study as a whole: Patients were compared with controls for CD8+ Simpson's diversity, and no significant difference emerged. About 29 sequences, all CD8+ CDR3, were shared between patients and controls.

The template used for profiling TCR beta VDJ and CDR3 was genomic DNA. TCRdb reprocessed the reads with MiXCR, giving one entry per CDR3 protein. The sample consists of about 170,000 distinct CDR3 sequences, 47% of them appearing once. By flow cytometry, patients selected for sequencing had shown an expansion of CD8+CD57+ cells. This clonotype was seen at least ten times. The antigen remains unidentified. CDR1 is SGHRS, CDR2 YFSETQ, per germline. With 2 bases removed from V and 1 base from J, the gap between germline ends came to 9 bases. The CDR3 has 14 residues. J is TRBJ2-5 and V is TRBV5-1; a possible D gene is TRBD1 (5 bases). The sample consisted of sorted CD4+, CD8+, or CD8+CD57+ T cells (not recorded which) from PBMCs. The sequence was obtained from a human donor with aplastic anemia. CDR3 region: CASSFTDSQETQYF. The DNA of the CDR3 is TGCGCCAGCAGCTTCACAGACAGCCAAGAGACCCAGTACTTC.